Here is one T cell receptor beta chain with its context. Antigen specificity is unknown. This record belongs to a study of cytomegalovirus exposure and HLA in healthy donors. General study points: Available immune exposure information was restricted to CMV serostatus only. Presence/absence analyses supposed approximately even sequencing depth among donors. Reported performance of the classifier showed diagnosis of cytomegalovirus status with high specificity and sensitivity. Later analysis associated a missense DCLRE1C variant with TCR beta V- and J-gene trimming.

V was pared by 1 base and J by 5 bases, with 14 bases between. Germline V gene data show CDR1 as SGHTA and CDR2 as FQGNSA. The CDR3 sequence is 15 residues long. 60 Vbeta and 13 Jbeta primers were used in PCR. TCRdb keeps only in-frame clones here, not all; method: immunoSEQ multiplex PCR. The repertoire includes about 160,000 clones, 80% to 85% of them detected once, and around 0.96% sits in the top ten. The source of this sequence is a man in his thirties or forties in good health and CMV-seronegative. The material sequenced was PBMCs. V is TRBV7-2 and J is TRBJ1-2; a weak D match, TRBD1 (5 bases). CDR3 residues: CASSLELGEGYGYTF. CDR3 DNA: TGTGCCAGCAGCTTAGAATTAGGGGAAGGGTATGGCTACACCTTC.